Listed here is a single TCR beta chain. Its antigen is not identified. The sample is drawn from a study of shared clonotypes between healthy human individuals. Notes on the study in general: A generally larger estimated richness was seen in naive subsets than in memory subsets. Clonotype sharing among donors was expected to depend on sequencing depth.

Naive CD4+ cells were CD45RA-selected; the remaining cells were memory. Method: immunoSEQ multiplex PCR; TCRdb's copy keeps in-frame clones and lacks some. The repertoire holds a few million clones, with roughly nine tenths as singletons. The germline gives CDR1 MNHNS, CDR2 SASEGT. The CDR3 length is 10 residues. Trimming stripped 3 bases from V and 11 bases from J, with 5 bases between. Input material: naive CD4+ T cells sorted from blood. Subset here: CD45RA+ positively selected. The chain combines TRBV6-1 with TRBJ1-5; D not certain. The receptor was isolated from a man between 18 and 35 years old in good health. The CDR3 spells CASSDTTQHF. The CDR3 region has the DNA TGTGCCAGCAGTGACACAACCCAGCATTTT.